The source of this T cell receptor (beta chain) is a study of Tregs in tolerant kidney transplant recipients. General study findings and limits: For some patients, primers changed over time, blocking nucleotide-level comparison.

The table came from immunoSEQ multiplex PCR; TCRdb's copy has only in-frame clones and leaves some out. The data hold tens of thousands of clones, with 80% to 95% observed a single time. Germline CDR1 is SEHNR and CDR2 is FQNEAQ (reference sequence). The CDR3 covers 14 residues. V shed 2 bases and J shed 7 bases, with 12 bases lying between them. This clone has just one count. Its antigen is still unknown. Mixed chimerism was transient after nonmyeloablative marrow transplants from related graft donors. The receptor was isolated from a human patient who received a combined kidney and bone marrow transplant. Some T cells may have come from the graft donor. V is TRBV7-9 and J is TRBJ2-1; weak D call: TRBD2 (6 bases). The sample consisted of CD4+ T cells from blood (PBMCs), taken 12 months after the transplant. The CDR3 loop reads CASSLRRDLNEQFF. The CDR3 DNA is TGTGCCAGCAGCTTAAGACGGGACTTGAATGAGCAGTTCTTC.